These 22 T cell receptor beta chains share one sample of origin, sequenced in a study of shared clonotypes between healthy human individuals. The table came from immunoSEQ multiplex PCR; TCRdb's copy has only in-frame clones and leaves some out. The table has some 1.1 million clones, around 77% seen once. Material: memory CD4+ T cells from PBMCs. Subset given: CD45RA-negative fraction. These receptors were obtained from a young man in good health. Some clones in this sample may be carry-over from other donors' samples.

This chain uses TRBV28 with TRBJ1-1; D not resolved. The germline gives CDR1 MDHEN, CDR2 SYDVKM. This CDR3 region has 12 residues. The V gene lost 6 bases and the J gene lost 6 bases, with 11 bases spanning the gap. The CDR3 region has the DNA TGTGCCAGCAGCCTCGGGTACGCTGAAGCTTTCTTT. It specifies CASSLGYAEAFF.

This CDR3 reads CASSPGGSGSRTDTQYF. For the CDR3, the DNA is TGTGCCAGCAGTCCCGGGGGTAGCGGGAGTCGTACAGATACGCAGTATTTT. The chain recombines TRBV28 with TRBJ2-3; 9 bases are a match to TRBD2. Germline values: CDR1 MDHEN, CDR2 SYDVKM. V trimming: 5 bases; J trimming: 3 bases; junction bases outside the gene matches: 12. CDR3 length equals 17 residues.

The rearrangement joins TRBV7-3 to TRBJ1-5; 7 bases are shared with TRBD1. Germline CDR1 is SGHTA and CDR2 is FQGTGA. This CDR3 region has 15 residues. V trimming: 10 bases; J trimming: 5 bases; junction bases outside the gene matches: 14. The CDR3 sequence is CATSRAGTVYQPQHF. CDR3 DNA: TGTGCCACCTCAAGAGCCGGGACAGTCTATCAGCCCCAGCATTTT.

This clone was seen once. The V and J genes are TRBV6-1 and TRBJ2-2; 9 nucleotides match TRBD2. V shed 6 bases and J 3 bases; nucleotides not matched to a gene: 2. The CDR3 totals 14 residues. Germline lookup yields CDR1 MNHNS and CDR2 SASEGT. The CDR3 reads CASRGTSYTGELFF. The CDR3 DNA reads TGTGCCAGCAGGGGGACTAGCTACACCGGGGAGCTGTTTTTT.

The rearrangement links TRBV7-2 to TRBJ1-1; 7 bases match TRBD1. With V trimmed by 0 bases and J by 0 bases, 7 bases remained unmatched. Germline CDR1 is SGHTA and CDR2 is FQGNSA. This CDR3 has 17 residues. Here the CDR3 DNA reads TGTGCCAGCAGCTTAGCGGAGACAGGGCTAATGAACACTGAAGCTTTCTTT. Translating gives CASSLAETGLMNTEAFF.

The J gene is TRBJ2-7, the V gene TRBV7-2, with 11 bases that match TRBD2. In germline, CDR1 is SGHTA, CDR2 FQGNSA. J lost 1 base, V lost 3 bases, and 2 bases had no gene match. There are 15 residues in the CDR3. The chain's CDR3 is CASSFWTSGSYEQYF. CDR3 sequence (DNA): TGTGCCAGCAGCTTTTGGACTAGCGGGTCCTACGAGCAGTACTTC.

V is TRBV7-3 and J is TRBJ1-1; 7 positions match TRBD1. CDR3 length: 13 residues. Germline-derived CDR1 and CDR2 are SGHTA and FQGTGA. The ends lost 3 bases at V and 4 bases at J; junction bases unmatched: 2. The CDR3 region is CASSFRQGTEAFF. Written as DNA, the CDR3 is TGTGCCAGCAGCTTCCGACAGGGCACTGAAGCTTTCTTT.

DNA for the CDR3: TGTGCCAGCAGTACAGGGGGGACTGAAGCTTTCTTT. Its translation is CASSTGGTEAFF. The chain couples TRBV27 to TRBJ1-1; 8 bases agree with TRBD1. The CDR3 loop spans 12 amino acids. CDR1 and CDR2 (germline): MNHEY, SMNVEV (reference sequence). V was pared by 5 bases and J by 5 bases, with 1 base of the junction left unmatched.

The chain joins TRBV10-3 to TRBJ2-1; 10 positions match TRBD2. Per germline, CDR1 ENHRY and CDR2 SYGVKD. With V trimmed by 7 bases and J by 7 bases, 7 bases remained unmatched. The CDR3 runs 14 residues. CDR3 amino acids: CAIKSGTSENEQFF. In DNA, the CDR3 is TGTGCCATCAAGTCAGGGACTAGCGAAAATGAGCAGTTCTTC.

Worth noting for this clone: The same CDR3 is also encoded by other DNA sequences in this sample. The V call is TRBV7-2, the J call TRBJ2-3; unclear D gene. The CDR3 has 14 amino acids. Germline V gene lookup returns CDR1 SGHTA and CDR2 FQGNSA. Between the trimmed V and J ends, which lost 1 base and 2 bases, there was a span of 7 bases. The CDR3 nucleotides read TGTGCCAGCAGCTTAGGACCGCACACAGATACGCAGTATTTT. Translating it yields CASSLGPHTDTQYF.

This chain links TRBV11-3 with TRBJ1-1; TRBD1 agrees at 9 bases. Germline CDR1 is SGHNT and CDR2 is YENEEA. V lost 5 bases to trimming and J lost 6 bases; unmatched junction nucleotides: 7. The CDR3 runs to 14 residues. This CDR3 is CASSPGTGRAEAFF. The CDR3 bases are TGTGCCAGCAGCCCAGGGACAGGGCGCGCTGAAGCTTTCTTT. Full variable domain (outside the CDR3, taken from reference TRBV11-3 and TRBJ1-1): EAGVVQSPRYKIIEKKQPVAFWCNPISGHNTLYWYLQNLGQGPELLIRYENEEAVDDSQLPKDRFSAERLKGVDSTLKIQPAELGDSAVYLCASSPGTGRAEAFFGQGTRLTVV.

The V and J genes are TRBV7-2 and TRBJ2-7; D is perhaps TRBD1 or TRBD2 (7 bases each). The V end lost 6 bases, the J end lost 0 bases, and 15 bases lay between the germline ends. In germline, CDR1 is SGHTA, CDR2 FQGNSA. The CDR3 is 15 residues long. The CDR3 here is CASSQGGTASYEQYF. CDR3 bases: TGTGCCAGCAGTCAGGGGGGGACAGCCTCCTACGAGCAGTACTTC.

This chain joins TRBV4-3 and TRBJ2-2; D not certain. The V and J ends lost 1 base and 1 base respectively, with 13 bases between them. Germline V gene sequence: CDR1 LGHNA, CDR2 YSLEER. CDR3 length: 17 residues. CDR3 amino acids: CASSQVGLTRNTGELFF. The CDR3 bases are TGCGCCAGCAGCCAAGTGGGTCTCACGAGGAACACCGGGGAGCTGTTTTTT.

The chain is built from TRBV5-6 and TRBJ2-2; D is uncertain. The CDR3 sequence is 13 residues long. Trimming left V 1 base short and J 7 bases short, with 8 bases between. CDR1 is SGHDT and CDR2 is YYEEEE in the germline V gene. The CDR3 coding sequence is TGTGCCAGCAGCTTGCTGAGGAGCGGGGAGCTGTTTTTT. Protein sequence: CASSLLRSGELFF.

The chain couples TRBV18 to TRBJ2-4, with D maybe TRBD2 (6 bases). Trimming left V 0 bases short and J 11 bases short, with 14 bases between. Germline assignment: CDR1 KGHSH and CDR2 LQKENI. The CDR3 is 14 residues long. CDR3 coding DNA: TGTGCCAGCTCACCACCGCGGGGAGACCTACTTCAGTACTTC. This encodes CASSPPRGDLLQYF.

This chain links TRBV28 with TRBJ2-1; 11 nucleotides agree with TRBD2. The germline gives CDR1 MDHEN, CDR2 SYDVKM. The CDR3 runs 17 residues. V was clipped by 5 bases and J by 4 bases; unmatched bases: 10. The CDR3 DNA reads TGTGCCAGCAGTGCCTCACTAGCGGGAGATAGGTACAATGAGCAGTTCTTC. This translates into CASSASLAGDRYNEQFF.

CDR3 amino acids: CSVEWGRAAEAFF. CDR3 DNA sequence: TGCAGCGTTGAGTGGGGCAGGGCCGCTGAAGCTTTCTTT. This chain links TRBV29-1 with TRBJ1-1, with D possibly being TRBD1 (5 bases). The ends were cut back, 3 bases at V and 6 bases at J, with 14 bases in the middle. Germline CDR1 and CDR2: SQVTM and ANQGSEA. The CDR3 runs 13 residues. The entire variable domain, with the rest obtained from reference TRBV29-1 and TRBJ1-1, is as follows: SAVISQKPSRDICQRGTSLTIQCQVDSQVTMMFWYRQQPGQSLTLIATANQGSEATYESGFVIDKFPISRPNLTFSTLTVSNMSPEDSSIYLCSVEWGRAAEAFFGQGTRLTVV.

J is TRBJ2-1 and V is TRBV5-1; 8 bases fit TRBD2. The junction had 11 bases not matched to a gene; V was cut back by 2 bases and J by 7 bases. CDR3 length: 16 amino acids. CDR1 is SGHRS, CDR2 YFSETQ, per germline. CDR3 loop: CASSFSGLSGRNEQFF. In nucleotides, the CDR3 is TGCGCCAGCAGCTTCTCCGGGTTGAGCGGGAGAAATGAGCAGTTCTTC.

In this sample, this clone turned up a few times. The J gene is TRBJ2-1, the V gene TRBV6-1, with D possibly matching TRBD2 (6 bases). V gave up 6 bases and J gave up 5 bases, with 11 bases separating them. This CDR3 comprises 13 residues. Germline CDR1 reads MNHNS; CDR2 reads SASEGT. The chain's CDR3 is CASRWEDHNEQFF. CDR3 bases: TGTGCCAGCAGGTGGGAGGATCACAATGAGCAGTTCTTC.

This chain links TRBV29-1 with TRBJ2-2; D might be TRBD1 (6 bases). CDR3 size: 13 residues. Germline values: CDR1 SQVTM, CDR2 ANQGSEA. V lost 3 bases and J 4 bases, leaving 9 bases between the germline ends. Here the CDR3 reads CSVERTATGELFF. The CDR3 coding sequence is TGCAGCGTTGAGAGGACAGCCACCGGGGAGCTGTTTTTT.

V is TRBV7-9 and J is TRBJ2-7; TRBD1 might be the D (5 bases). The germline CDR1 and CDR2 sequences are SEHNR and FQNEAQ (reference sequence). Trimming removed 4 bases from V and 4 bases from J, with 14 bases in between. The CDR3 consists of 14 residues. The CDR3 DNA sequence: TGTGCCAGCAGCTCCCGGGCAGGGCCTTACGAGCAGTACTTC. Protein product: CASSSRAGPYEQYF.

For this clone: At the DNA level, this CDR3 is encoded by other sequences in the same sample as well. V and J are TRBV28 and TRBJ2-1; D might be TRBD1 (6 bases). The CDR3 is 13 residues long. Looked up from germline, CDR1 is MDHEN and CDR2 is SYDVKM. The V end lost 4 bases, the J end lost 3 bases, and 7 bases lay between the germline ends. The CDR3 region has the DNA TGTGCCAGCAGTTACAGGGACTACAATGAGCAGTTCTTC. Encoded protein: CASSYRDYNEQFF.